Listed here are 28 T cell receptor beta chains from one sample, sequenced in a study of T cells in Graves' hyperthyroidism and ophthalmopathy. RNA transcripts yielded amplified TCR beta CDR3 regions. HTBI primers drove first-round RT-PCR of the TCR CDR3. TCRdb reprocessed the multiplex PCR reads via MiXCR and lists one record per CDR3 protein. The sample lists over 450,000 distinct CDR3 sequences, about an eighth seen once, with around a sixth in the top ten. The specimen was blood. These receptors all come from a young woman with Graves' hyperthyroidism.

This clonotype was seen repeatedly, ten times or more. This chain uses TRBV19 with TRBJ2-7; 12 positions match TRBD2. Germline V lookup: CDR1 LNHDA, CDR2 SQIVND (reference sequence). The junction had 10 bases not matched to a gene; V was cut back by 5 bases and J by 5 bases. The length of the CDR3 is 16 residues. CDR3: CASSFQTSGSDHEQYF. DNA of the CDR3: TGTGCCAGTAGTTTCCAGACTAGCGGGAGTGATCACGAGCAGTACTTC.

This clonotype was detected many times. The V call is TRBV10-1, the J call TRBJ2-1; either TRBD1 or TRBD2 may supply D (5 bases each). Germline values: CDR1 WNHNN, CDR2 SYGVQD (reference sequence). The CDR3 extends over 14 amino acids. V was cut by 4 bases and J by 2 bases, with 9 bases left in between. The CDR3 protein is CASSAGTAYNEQFF. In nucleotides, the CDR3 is TGCGCCAGCAGTGCCGGGACGGCCTACAATGAGCAGTTCTTC.

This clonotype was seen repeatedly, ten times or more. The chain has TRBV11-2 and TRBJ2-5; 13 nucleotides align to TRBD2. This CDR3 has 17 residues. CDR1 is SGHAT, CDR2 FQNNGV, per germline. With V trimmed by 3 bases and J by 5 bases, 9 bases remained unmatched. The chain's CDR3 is CASSFRRTSGSGETQYF. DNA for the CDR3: TGTGCCAGCAGCTTCCGCCGGACTAGCGGGAGTGGTGAGACCCAGTACTTC. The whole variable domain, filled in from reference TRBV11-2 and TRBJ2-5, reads EAGVAQSPRYKIIEKRQSVAFWCNPISGHATLYWYQQILGQGPKLLIQFQNNGVVDDSQLPKDRFSAERLKGVDSTLKIQPAKLEDSAVYLCASSFRRTSGSGETQYFGPGTRLLVL.

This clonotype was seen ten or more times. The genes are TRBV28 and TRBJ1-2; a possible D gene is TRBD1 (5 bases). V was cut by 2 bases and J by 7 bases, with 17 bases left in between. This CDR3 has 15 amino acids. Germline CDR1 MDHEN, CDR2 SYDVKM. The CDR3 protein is CASSLERPGLSGYTF. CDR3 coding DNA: TGTGCCAGCAGTTTAGAACGGCCAGGGTTGAGTGGCTACACCTTC.

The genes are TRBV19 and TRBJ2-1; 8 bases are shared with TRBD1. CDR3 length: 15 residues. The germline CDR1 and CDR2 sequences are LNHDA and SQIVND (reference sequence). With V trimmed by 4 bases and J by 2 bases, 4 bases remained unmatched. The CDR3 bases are TGTGCCAGTAGTACAGACAGGGGCACCTACAATGAGCAGTTCTTC. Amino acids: CASSTDRGTYNEQFF.

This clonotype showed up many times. In DNA, the CDR3 is TGTGCCACCTCGTGGGGACACTCTGGAAACACCATATATTTT. Its protein product is CATSWGHSGNTIYF. The V gene is TRBV12-3 or TRBV12-4, the J gene TRBJ1-3; possibly TRBD1 for D (6 bases). The CDR3 has 14 residues. V lost 10 bases and J lost 0, with 13 bases in between.

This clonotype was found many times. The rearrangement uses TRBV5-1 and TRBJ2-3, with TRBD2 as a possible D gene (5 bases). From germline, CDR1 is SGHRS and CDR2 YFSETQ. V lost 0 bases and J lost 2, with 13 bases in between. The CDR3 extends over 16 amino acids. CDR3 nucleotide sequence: TGCGCCAGCAGCTTGGTCCGCAACGGGAACACAGATACGCAGTATTTT. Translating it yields CASSLVRNGNTDTQYF.

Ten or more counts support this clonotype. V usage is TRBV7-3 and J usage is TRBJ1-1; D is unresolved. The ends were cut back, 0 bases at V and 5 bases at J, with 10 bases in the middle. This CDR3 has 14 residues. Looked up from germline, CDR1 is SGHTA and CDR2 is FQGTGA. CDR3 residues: CASSLTSLGTEAFF. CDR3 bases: TGTGCCAGCAGCTTAACCTCGTTGGGGACTGAAGCTTTCTTT.

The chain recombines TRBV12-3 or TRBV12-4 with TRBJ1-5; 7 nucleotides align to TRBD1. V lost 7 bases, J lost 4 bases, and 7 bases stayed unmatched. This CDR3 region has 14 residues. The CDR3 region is CASTLGGINQPQHF. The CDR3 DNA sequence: TGTGCCAGCACCCTAGGGGGCATAAATCAGCCCCAGCATTTT.

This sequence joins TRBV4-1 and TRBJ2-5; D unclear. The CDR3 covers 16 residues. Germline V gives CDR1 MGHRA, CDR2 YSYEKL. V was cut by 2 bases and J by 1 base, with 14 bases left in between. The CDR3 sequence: CASSQLQAGVQETQYF. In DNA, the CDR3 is TGCGCCAGCAGCCAACTTCAGGCAGGCGTCCAAGAGACCCAGTACTTC.

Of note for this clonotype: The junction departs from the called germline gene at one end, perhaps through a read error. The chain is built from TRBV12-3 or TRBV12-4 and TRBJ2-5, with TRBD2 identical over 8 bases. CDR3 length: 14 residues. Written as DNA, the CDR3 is TGTGCCGGCAGTTTAGAGGCTAGCGGGGAGACCCAGTACTTC. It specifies CAGSLEASGETQYF.

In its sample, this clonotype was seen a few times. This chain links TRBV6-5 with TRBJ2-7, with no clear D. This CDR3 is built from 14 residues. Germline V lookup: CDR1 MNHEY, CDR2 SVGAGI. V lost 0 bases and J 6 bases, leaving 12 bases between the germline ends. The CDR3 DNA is TGTGCCAGCAGTTACTCCGAGCCGGGTGGCGAGCAGTACTTC. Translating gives CASSYSEPGGEQYF.

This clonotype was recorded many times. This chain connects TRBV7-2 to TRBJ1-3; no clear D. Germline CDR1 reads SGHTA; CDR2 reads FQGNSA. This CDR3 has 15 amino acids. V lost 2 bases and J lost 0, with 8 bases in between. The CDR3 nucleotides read TGTGCCAGCAGCTTAACACCGGACTCTGGAAACACCATATATTTT. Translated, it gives CASSLTPDSGNTIYF.

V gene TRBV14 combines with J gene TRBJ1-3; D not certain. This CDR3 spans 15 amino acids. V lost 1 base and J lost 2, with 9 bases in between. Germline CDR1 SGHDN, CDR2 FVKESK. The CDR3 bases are TGTGCCAGCAGCCAAGGTGTCACCGCTGGAAACACCATATATTTT. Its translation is CASSQGVTAGNTIYF.

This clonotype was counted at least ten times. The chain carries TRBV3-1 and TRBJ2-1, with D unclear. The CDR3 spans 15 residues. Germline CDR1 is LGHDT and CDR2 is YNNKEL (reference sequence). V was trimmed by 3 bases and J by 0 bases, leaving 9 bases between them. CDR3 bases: TGTGCCAGCAGCCAGGTGTCGAGCTCCTACAATGAGCAGTTCTTC. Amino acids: CASSQVSSSYNEQFF.

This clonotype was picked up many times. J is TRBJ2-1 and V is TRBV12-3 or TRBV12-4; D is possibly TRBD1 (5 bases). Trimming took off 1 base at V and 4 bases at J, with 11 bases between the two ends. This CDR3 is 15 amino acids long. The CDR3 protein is CASSLGQGAYNEQFF. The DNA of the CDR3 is TGTGCCAGCAGTTTAGGGCAGGGCGCATACAATGAGCAGTTCTTC.

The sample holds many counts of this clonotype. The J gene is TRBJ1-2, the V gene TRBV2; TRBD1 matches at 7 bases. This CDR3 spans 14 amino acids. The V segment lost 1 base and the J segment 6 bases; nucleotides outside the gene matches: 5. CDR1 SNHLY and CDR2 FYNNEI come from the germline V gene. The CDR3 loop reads CASSEVGQPNGYTF. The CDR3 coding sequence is TGTGCCAGCAGTGAAGTGGGACAGCCTAATGGCTACACCTTC.

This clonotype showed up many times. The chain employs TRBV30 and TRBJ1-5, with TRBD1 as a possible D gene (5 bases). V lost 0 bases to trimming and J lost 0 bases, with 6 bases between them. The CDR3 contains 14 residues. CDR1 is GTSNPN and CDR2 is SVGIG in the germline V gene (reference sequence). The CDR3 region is CAWSVTASNQPQHF. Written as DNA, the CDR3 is TGTGCCTGGAGTGTGACAGCTAGCAATCAGCCCCAGCATTTT.

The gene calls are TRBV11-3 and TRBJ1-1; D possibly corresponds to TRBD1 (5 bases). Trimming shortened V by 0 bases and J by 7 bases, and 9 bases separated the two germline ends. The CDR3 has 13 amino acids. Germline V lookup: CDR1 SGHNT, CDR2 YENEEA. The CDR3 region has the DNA TGTGCCAGCAGCTTAGAGAACGACAGTGAAGCTTTCTTT. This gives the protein CASSLENDSEAFF.

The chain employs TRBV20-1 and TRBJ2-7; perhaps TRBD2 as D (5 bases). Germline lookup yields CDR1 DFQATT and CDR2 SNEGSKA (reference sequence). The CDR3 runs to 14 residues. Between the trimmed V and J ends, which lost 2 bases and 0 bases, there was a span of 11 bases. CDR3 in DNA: TGCAGTGCTAGACACCGGGGAAGCTCCTACGAGCAGTACGTC. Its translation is CSARHRGSSYEQYV.

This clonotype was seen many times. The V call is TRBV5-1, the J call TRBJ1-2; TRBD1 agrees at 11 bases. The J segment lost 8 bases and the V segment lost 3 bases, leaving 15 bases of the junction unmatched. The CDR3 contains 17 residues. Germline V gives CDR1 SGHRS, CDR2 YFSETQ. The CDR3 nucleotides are TGCGCCAGCAGCTCCGAACCTATAGGGACAGGGGGTAACGGCTACACCTTC. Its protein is CASSSEPIGTGGNGYTF.

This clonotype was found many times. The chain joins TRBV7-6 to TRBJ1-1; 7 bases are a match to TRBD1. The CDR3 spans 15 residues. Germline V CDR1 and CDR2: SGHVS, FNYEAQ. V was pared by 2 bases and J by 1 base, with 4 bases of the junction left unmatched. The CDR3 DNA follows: TGTGCCAGCAGCTTAAAGGGACAGCAGAACACTGAAGCTTTCTTT. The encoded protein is CASSLKGQQNTEAFF.

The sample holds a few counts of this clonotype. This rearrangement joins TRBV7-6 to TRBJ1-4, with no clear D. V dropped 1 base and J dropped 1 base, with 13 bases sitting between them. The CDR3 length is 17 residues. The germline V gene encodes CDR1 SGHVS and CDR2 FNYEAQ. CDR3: CASSLGIAELTNEKLFF. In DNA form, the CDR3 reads TGTGCCAGCAGCTTAGGGATCGCGGAACTAACTAATGAAAAACTGTTTTTT.

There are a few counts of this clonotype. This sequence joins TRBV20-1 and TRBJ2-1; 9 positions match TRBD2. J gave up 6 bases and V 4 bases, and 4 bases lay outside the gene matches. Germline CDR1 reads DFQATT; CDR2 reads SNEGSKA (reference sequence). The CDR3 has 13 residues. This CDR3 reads CSAIIAGVNEQFF. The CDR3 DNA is TGCAGTGCTATTATAGCGGGAGTCAATGAGCAGTTCTTC.

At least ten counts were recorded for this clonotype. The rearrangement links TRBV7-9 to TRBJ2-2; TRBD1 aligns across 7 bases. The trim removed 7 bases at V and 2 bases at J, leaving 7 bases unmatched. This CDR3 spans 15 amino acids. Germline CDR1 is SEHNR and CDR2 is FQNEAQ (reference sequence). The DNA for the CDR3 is TGTGCCAGCACCTCCGACAGGGAAAACACCGGGGAGCTGTTTTTT. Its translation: CASTSDRENTGELFF.

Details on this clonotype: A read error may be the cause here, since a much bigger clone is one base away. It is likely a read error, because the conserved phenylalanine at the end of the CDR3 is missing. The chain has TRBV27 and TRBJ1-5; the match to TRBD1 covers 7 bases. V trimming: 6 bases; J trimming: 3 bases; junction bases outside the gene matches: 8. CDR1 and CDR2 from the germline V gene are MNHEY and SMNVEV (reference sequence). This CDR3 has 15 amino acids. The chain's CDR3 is CASSNWDSANQPQHL. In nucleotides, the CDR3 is TGTGCCAGCAGCAATTGGGACAGTGCCAATCAGCCCCAGCATCTT.

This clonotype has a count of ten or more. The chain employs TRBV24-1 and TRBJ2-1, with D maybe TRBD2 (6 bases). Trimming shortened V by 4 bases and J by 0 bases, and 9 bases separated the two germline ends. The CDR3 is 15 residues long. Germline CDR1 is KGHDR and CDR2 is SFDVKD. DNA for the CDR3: TGTGCCACCAGTGACGCCGGGAGCTCCTACAATGAGCAGTTCTTC. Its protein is CATSDAGSSYNEQFF.

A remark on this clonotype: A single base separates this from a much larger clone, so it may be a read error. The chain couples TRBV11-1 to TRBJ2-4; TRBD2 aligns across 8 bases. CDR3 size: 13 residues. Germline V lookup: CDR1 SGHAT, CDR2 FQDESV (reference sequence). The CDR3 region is CASRTAGEKIQYF. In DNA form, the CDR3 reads TGTGCCAGCAGAACAGCGGGGGAAAAAATTCAGTACTTC.